The 29 T cell receptor beta chains listed next were all sequenced from one sample in a study of Ad26.COV2.S vaccination and SARS-CoV-2 variants (dated by TCRdb to the early 2020s). The library came from the immunoSEQ multiplex PCR assay. Sourced from immuneACCESS, this table was stored by TCRdb with only in-frame sequences that have V and J called. A share of the clones is absent; for the studies checked, an unresolved V gene accounts for under half, and the remainder has no known explanation. The sample includes 320,000 or so clones, with around 90% observed a single time. The ten most abundant clones make up approximately 5% of the sample. The treatment or condition label of this sample denotes: 19 received Ad26.COV2.S at low or high dose, single or two shots; 5 received placebo; per-sample allocation not given. For vaccine and placebo recipients, repertoires were sequenced using samples collected on day 63 after the first injection.

The input for sequencing was peripheral blood, taken in a trial of Ad26.COV2.S vaccine versus placebo. Receptors originate from a person aged 18-60 years who received the Ad26.COV2.S COVID-19 vaccine or a placebo.

The chain links TRBV7-3 to TRBJ2-1, with D possibly matching TRBD2 (5 bases). The CDR3 contains 17 residues. In germline, CDR1 is SGHTA, CDR2 FQGTGA. The ends were cut back, 3 bases at V and 0 bases at J, with 15 bases in the middle. This chain's CDR3 is CASSLTISTYSYNEQFF. The DNA for the CDR3 is TGTGCCAGCAGCTTGACTATATCCACCTACTCCTACAATGAGCAGTTCTTC.

As DNA, the CDR3 is TGCAGTCGAGAGGGGGACACTGAAGCTTTCTTT. Translation gives CSREGDTEAFF. V is TRBV20-1 and J is TRBJ1-1, with D possibly being TRBD1 (6 bases). Trimming left V 8 bases short and J 3 bases short, with 10 bases between. The CDR3 totals 11 residues. The germline CDR1 and CDR2 sequences are DFQATT and SNEGSKA (reference sequence).

This clone was seen a few times. The V and J genes are TRBV7-2 and TRBJ2-3; D unresolved. Germline CDR1 SGHTA, CDR2 FQGNSA. This CDR3 region has 12 residues. V lost 4 bases, J lost 4 bases, and 6 bases lay in between. In DNA form, the CDR3 reads TGTGCCAGCAGCTCGGTGGCAGATACGCAGTATTTT. Translation gives CASSSVADTQYF.

The chain joins TRBV5-8 to TRBJ1-5; D may be TRBD1 (5 bases). Trimming removed 3 bases from V and 5 bases from J, with 15 bases in between. Per the germline V gene, CDR1 is SGHTS and CDR2 is YDEGEE. The CDR3 is 15 residues long. The CDR3, as DNA: TGTGCCAGCAGCTCTGGAGGGGTCACAGATCAGCCCCAGCATTTT. Translating it yields CASSSGGVTDQPQHF.

This clone was found once. V and J are TRBV25-1 and TRBJ2-7, with D unclear. The V gene's germline CDR1 is MGHDK and CDR2 SYGVNS. The CDR3 has 13 residues. Trimming shortened V by 2 bases and J by 2 bases, and 7 bases separated the two germline ends. Written as DNA, the CDR3 is TGTGCCAGCAGTGAAGATAACACCTACGAGCAGTACGTC. Translating gives CASSEDNTYEQYV.

This sequence joins TRBV7-9 and TRBJ1-3; maybe TRBD1 (6 bases). The V gene's germline CDR1 is SEHNR and CDR2 FQNEAQ (reference sequence). This CDR3 region has 16 residues. V dropped 4 bases and J dropped 4 bases, with 17 bases sitting between them. The CDR3 sequence: CASSSLRGPPGNTIYF. Here the CDR3 DNA reads TGTGCCAGCAGCTCCCTCAGGGGACCCCCAGGAAACACCATATATTTT.

V gene TRBV28 combines with J gene TRBJ2-3, with no clear D. The V and J ends lost 6 bases and 3 bases respectively, with 4 bases between them. Germline V gene lookup returns CDR1 MDHEN and CDR2 SYDVKM. The CDR3 covers 11 residues. Written as DNA, the CDR3 is TGTGCCAGCAGGATAACAGATACGCAGTATTTT. Residues: CASRITDTQYF.

The chain uses TRBV4-1 and TRBJ2-7, with a possible D match to TRBD2 (6 bases). Germline CDR1 is MGHRA and CDR2 is YSYEKL. This CDR3 contains 14 residues. The V and J ends lost 0 bases and 6 bases respectively, with 12 bases between them. The CDR3 sequence is CASSQEELASEQYF. In DNA form, the CDR3 reads TGCGCCAGCAGCCAAGAAGAACTAGCTAGCGAGCAGTACTTC.

The chain couples TRBV4-3 to TRBJ1-6; D not certain. This CDR3 is built from 16 residues. In germline, CDR1 is LGHNA, CDR2 YSLEER. The ends were cut back, 0 bases at V and 2 bases at J, with 8 bases in the middle. The CDR3 bases are TGCGCCAGCAGCCAAGATCCCGAGGCCTATAATTCACCCCTCCACTTT. It specifies CASSQDPEAYNSPLHF.

In DNA, the CDR3 is TGTGCCAGCAGCACCCAAATGGGGGGGGCCCGCGCTATTGGGGCTTTCTTT. Translation gives CASSTQMGGARAIGAFF. The rearrangement links TRBV27 to TRBJ1-1; D is possibly TRBD1 (6 bases). This CDR3 is 17 amino acids long. Germline CDR1 MNHEY, CDR2 SMNVEV (reference sequence). V was pared by 6 bases and J by 11 bases, with 31 bases between.

This chain uses TRBV12-3 or TRBV12-4 with TRBJ1-2; the D gene is possibly TRBD1 (6 bases). This CDR3 has 11 residues. Deletions cut 10 bases from V and 8 bases from J, with 14 bases between. CDR3 sequence reads: CATQGRAGYTF. CDR3 coding DNA: TGTGCCACCCAGGGGAGGGCCGGCTACACCTTC.

This chain connects TRBV19 to TRBJ2-1; D gene unclear. CDR1 and CDR2 (germline): LNHDA, SQIVND (reference sequence). The V end was cut by 3 bases, the J end by 0 bases, with 15 bases between. This CDR3 has 17 residues. The CDR3 region has the DNA TGTGCCAGTAGTATTATCCTTTCCGGGTTCTCCTACAATGAGCAGTTCTTC. As protein: CASSIILSGFSYNEQFF.

The V and J genes are TRBV4-3 and TRBJ2-3; a possible D gene is TRBD2 (6 bases). Germline V gene lookup returns CDR1 LGHNA and CDR2 YSLEER. This CDR3 is 13 amino acids long. Trimming left V 5 bases short and J 4 bases short, with 10 bases between. CDR3 in amino acids: CASSGGSSDTQYF. In DNA, the CDR3 is TGCGCCAGCAGCGGGGGGAGTTCAGATACGCAGTATTTT.

Written as DNA, the CDR3 is TGCGCCAGCAGCCAGGGGTATCAAGAGACCCAGTACTTC. Its protein product is CASSQGYQETQYF. This chain links TRBV4-3 with TRBJ2-5; D is ambiguous. Germline assignment: CDR1 LGHNA and CDR2 YSLEER. This CDR3 comprises 13 residues. The V gene lost 3 bases and the J gene lost 2 bases, with 7 bases spanning the gap.

The rearrangement uses TRBV2 and TRBJ1-2; weak D call: TRBD1 (5 bases). The germline V and J ends were trimmed by 3 bases and 2 bases, with 13 bases remaining between them. The CDR3 covers 15 residues. Germline CDR1 SNHLY, CDR2 FYNNEI. Here the CDR3 reads CASSEIGGSNYGYTF. The CDR3 DNA reads as TGTGCCAGCAGTGAGATTGGGGGGTCGAACTATGGCTACACCTTC.

The chain has TRBV6-1 and TRBJ1-2; no clear D. CDR3 length: 14 residues. CDR1 and CDR2 from the germline V gene are MNHNS and SASEGT. V was trimmed by 0 bases and J by 4 bases, leaving 9 bases between them. This CDR3 reads CASSEAGEGYGYTF. CDR3 DNA sequence: TGTGCCAGCAGTGAAGCCGGGGAGGGCTATGGCTACACCTTC.

This clone was seen a handful of times. Germline and junction disagree at one end, which may indicate a read error. The chain joins TRBV5-1 to TRBJ2-2; 13 bases agree with TRBD2. The CDR3 is 17 residues long. Germline CDR1 and CDR2: SGHRS and YFSETQ. The CDR3 loop reads CASAWTSGSPNSGELFF. CDR3 in DNA: TGCGCCAGTGCTTGGACTAGCGGGAGCCCCAACAGCGGGGAGCTGTTTTTT.

This clone was observed once. The chain links TRBV7-8 to TRBJ1-2; the D gene is possibly TRBD1 (6 bases). CDR3 length: 17 residues. CDR1 and CDR2 from the germline V gene are SGHVS and FQNEAQ. The V end was cut by 5 bases, the J end by 1 base, with 20 bases between. CDR3 residues: CASSPALSGQSNYGYTF. In nucleotides, the CDR3 is TGTGCCAGCAGCCCCGCTTTATCTGGACAGAGTAACTATGGCTACACCTTC. Variable domain in full (rest from reference TRBV7-8 and TRBJ1-2): GAGVSQSPRYKVAKRGQDVALRCDPISGHVSLFWYQQALGQGPEFLTYFQNEAQLDKSGLPSDRFFAERPEGSVSTLKIQRTQQEDSAVYLCASSPALSGQSNYGYTFGSGTRLTVV.

The gene calls are TRBV19 and TRBJ1-5; TRBD1 might be the D (6 bases). This CDR3 spans 14 amino acids. The ends were cut back, 4 bases at V and 7 bases at J, with 14 bases in the middle. Germline CDR1 is LNHDA and CDR2 is SQIVND (reference sequence). For the CDR3, the DNA is TGTGCCAGTAGTACAGAAGGACAGTCCCAGCCCCAGCATTTT. Translating gives CASSTEGQSQPQHF.

The V gene is TRBV28, the J gene TRBJ1-1; D gene unclear. Germline V gene sequence: CDR1 MDHEN, CDR2 SYDVKM. CDR3 length equals 15 residues. V was trimmed by 3 bases and J by 3 bases, leaving 14 bases between them. In DNA form, the CDR3 reads TGTGCCAGCAGTTTTCTGAAAGGGATCCACACTGAAGCTTTCTTT. Encoded protein: CASSFLKGIHTEAFF.

This chain uses TRBV18 with TRBJ1-4; D perhaps matches TRBD1 (5 bases). CDR3 length: 15 amino acids. Germline V gene data show CDR1 as KGHSH and CDR2 as LQKENI. Trimming cost V 4 bases and J 6 bases, with 15 bases left between them. The CDR3 loop reads CASSLTGLRDEKLFF. CDR3 coding DNA: TGTGCCAGCTCACTTACAGGTCTTCGGGATGAAAAACTGTTTTTT. Full variable domain (missing parts from reference TRBV18 and TRBJ1-4): NAGVMQNPRHLVRRRGQEARLRCSPMKGHSHVYWYRQLPEEGLKFMVYLQKENIIDESGMPKERFSAEFPKEGPSILRIQQVVRGDSAAYFCASSLTGLRDEKLFFGSGTQLSVL.

The chain joins TRBV7-9 to TRBJ1-2, with no clear D. Germline CDR1 is SEHNR and CDR2 is FQNEAQ (reference sequence). The CDR3 has 13 residues. V lost 1 base and J 4 bases, leaving 7 bases between the germline ends. The CDR3 is CASSLEAAYGYTF. Here the CDR3 DNA reads TGTGCCAGCAGCTTAGAGGCAGCCTATGGCTACACCTTC. Based on the CDR3 plus reference TRBV7-9 and TRBJ1-2, the full variable domain is DTGVSQNPRHKITKRGQNVTFRCDPISEHNRLYWYRQTLGQGPEFLTYFQNEAQLEKSRLLSDRFSAERPKGSFSTLEIQRTEQGDSAMYLCASSLEAAYGYTFGSGTRLTVV.

This sequence joins TRBV10-2 and TRBJ1-1; D not resolved. CDR3 length equals 13 residues. From germline, CDR1 is WSHSY and CDR2 SAAADI. Trimming stripped 4 bases from V and 0 bases from J, with 6 bases between. The CDR3 is CASSVAVNTEAFF. The CDR3 DNA reads TGCGCCAGCAGTGTAGCAGTGAACACTGAAGCTTTCTTT.

The chain uses TRBV7-6 and TRBJ1-4; D is possibly TRBD1 (5 bases). V shed 3 bases and J shed 8 bases, with 16 bases lying between them. CDR1 is SGHVS and CDR2 is FNYEAQ in the germline V gene. The CDR3 covers 15 residues. CDR3 amino acids: CASSFSGEGGEKLFF. CDR3 nucleotide sequence: TGTGCCAGCAGCTTCTCGGGGGAGGGAGGCGAAAAACTGTTTTTT. Complete variable domain (other parts from reference TRBV7-6 and TRBJ1-4): GAGVSQSPRYKVTKRGQDVALRCDPISGHVSLYWYRQALGQGPEFLTYFNYEAQQDKSGLPNDRFSAERPEGSISTLTIQRTEQRDSAMYRCASSFSGEGGEKLFFGSGTQLSVL.

The genes are TRBV5-1 and TRBJ1-1; D is possibly TRBD1 (5 bases). V was pared by 3 bases and J by 5 bases, with 8 bases between. The length of the CDR3 is 12 residues. Per germline, CDR1 SGHRS and CDR2 YFSETQ. CDR3 nucleotide sequence: TGCGCCAGCAGCTCCACAGGAACTGAAGCTTTCTTT. Translated: CASSSTGTEAFF.

The CDR3 nucleotides are TGTGCCAGCAGCGCAACGGCCTACGGGACTTGGGGAACGAGGGGGGCCAACGTCCTGACTTTC. Its translation: CASSATAYGTWGTRGANVLTF. The rearrangement joins TRBV9 to TRBJ2-6, with D perhaps matching TRBD2 (6 bases). The germline V gene has CDR1 SGDLS and CDR2 YYNGEE. The CDR3 runs 21 residues. V was shortened by 3 bases and J by 4 bases, with 29 bases between the two germline ends.

The V call is TRBV19, the J call TRBJ2-1; 12 bases map to TRBD2. The V segment lost 5 bases and the J segment 12 bases; nucleotides outside the gene matches: 11. The germline V gene encodes CDR1 LNHDA and CDR2 SQIVND (reference sequence). There are 15 residues in the CDR3. CDR3 sequence: CASSSGLAGPGGQFF. In DNA form, the CDR3 reads TGTGCCAGTAGTTCGGGACTAGCGGGCCCTGGGGGGCAGTTCTTC. The full variable domain, its missing parts supplied by reference TRBV19 and TRBJ2-1, is DGGITQSPKYLFRKEGQNVTLSCEQNLNHDAMYWYRQDPGQGLRLIYYSQIVNDFQKGDIAEGYSVSREKKESFPLTVTSAQKNPTAFYLCASSSGLAGPGGQFFGPGTRLTVL.

CDR3 nucleotide sequence: TGTGCCAGCAGCTTGGGAGACAGGCCCACCGGGGAGCTGTTTTTT. Its protein is CASSLGDRPTGELFF. The genes are TRBV5-6 and TRBJ2-2; D is possibly TRBD1 (6 bases). V was trimmed by 0 bases and J by 4 bases, leaving 10 bases between them. The CDR3 extends over 15 amino acids. Germline CDR1 reads SGHDT; CDR2 reads YYEEEE.

The chain uses TRBV5-4 and TRBJ2-1; 8 positions agree with TRBD1. Germline CDR1 SGHNT, CDR2 YYREEE (reference sequence). The V and J ends lost 4 bases and 4 bases, in that order; junction bases with no gene match: 13. The CDR3 runs to 17 residues. In nucleotides, the CDR3 is TGTGCCAGCAGCGACCGGACAGGGCTACAGGGTTACAATGAGCAGTTCTTC. It is translated as CASSDRTGLQGYNEQFF.